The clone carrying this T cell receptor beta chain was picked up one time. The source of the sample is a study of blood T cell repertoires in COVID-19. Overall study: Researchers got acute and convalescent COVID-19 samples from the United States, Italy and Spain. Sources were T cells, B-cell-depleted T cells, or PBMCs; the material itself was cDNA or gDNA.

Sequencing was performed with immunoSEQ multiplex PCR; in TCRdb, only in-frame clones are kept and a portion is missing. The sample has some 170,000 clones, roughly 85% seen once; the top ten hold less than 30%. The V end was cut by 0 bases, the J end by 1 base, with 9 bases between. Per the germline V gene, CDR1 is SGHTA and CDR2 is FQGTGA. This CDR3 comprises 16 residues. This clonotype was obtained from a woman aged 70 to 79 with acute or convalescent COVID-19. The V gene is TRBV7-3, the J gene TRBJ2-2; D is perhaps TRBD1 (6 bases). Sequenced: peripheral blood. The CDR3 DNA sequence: TGTGCCAGCAGCTTAACGGACAGATGGAACACCGGGGAGCTGTTTTTT. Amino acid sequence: CASSLTDRWNTGELFF.